This section outlines one T cell receptor beta chain sequence together with its context. This record comes from a study of control samples from healthy donors and cancer patients. The length of the CDR3 is 15 residues. The germline CDR1 and CDR2 sequences are SGHTA and FQGNSA. Deletions cut 0 bases from V and 0 bases from J, with 7 bases between. Method: immunoSEQ multiplex PCR; TCRdb's copy keeps in-frame clones and lacks some. The sample lists some 410,000 clones, 90% occurring once. This chain links TRBV7-2 with TRBJ2-3, with no clear D. Sequenced: PBMCs. The TCR sequence derives from a man in his forties with head and neck cancer. DNA for the CDR3: TGTGCCAGCAGCTTAGCCCAGCTAAGCACAGATACGCAGTATTTT. It codes for CASSLAQLSTDTQYF.